This paragraph covers one T cell receptor (beta chain) sequence. This sample is drawn from a study of shared clonotypes between healthy human individuals. The CDR3 runs to 13 residues. The V gene lost 3 bases and the J gene lost 1 base, with 8 bases spanning the gap. CDR1 is SQVTM and CDR2 is ANQGSEA in the germline V gene. Profiled with immunoSEQ multiplex PCR; TCRdb holds only in-frame clones, not every one. Among about 1 million clones, approximately 68% were seen once, and the ten largest hold about 1.5%. The sequencing sample was made of memory CD4+ T cells sorted from blood. Specified subset: CD45RA-negative fraction. The chain employs TRBV29-1 and TRBJ2-3; D gene uncertain. This TCR came from a man between 18 and 35 years old in good health. CDR3 sequence (DNA): TGCAGCGTTGAGCCACTCCGCACAGATACGCAGTATTTT. It yields the protein CSVEPLRTDTQYF.